This TCR beta chain was profiled in a study of CD8 T cells in ankylosing spondylitis. Study-level results: Within ankylosing spondylitis blood, a TCR beta motif made up of under 10 highly homologous variants appeared to be characteristic.

Trimming removed 5 bases from V and 5 bases from J, with 10 bases in between. CDR3 length: 12 amino acids. CDR1 is KGHSH, CDR2 LQKENI, per germline. This clonotype was recorded many times. The antigen is undetermined. Quantitative 5'-RACE with molecular barcodes produced the TCR beta libraries. Each CDR3 protein is one row after TCRdb ran MiXCR on the 5' RACE reads. Of hundreds of thousands of distinct CDR3 sequences in the sample, approximately 12% were seen once. The sequenced sample consisted of blood, either unsorted or a sorted T cell fraction (not recorded which). The V call is TRBV18, the J call TRBJ2-7, with D perhaps assigned TRBD1 or TRBD2 (6 bases each). The origin of this receptor is a male donor with ankylosing spondylitis. CDR3 nucleotides: TGTGCCAGCTCATCAAGGGGGGACGAGCAGTACTTC. Its protein product is CASSSRGDEQYF.